The 10 T cell receptor beta chains in this list originate from one sample, sequenced in a study of CD8+CD57+ T cells in acquired aplastic anemia. Template material for TCR beta VDJ and CDR3 profiling consisted of genomic DNA. Each CDR3 protein gets one entry after TCRdb re-called the reads with MiXCR. Altogether about 160,000 distinct CDR3 sequences are present, roughly 40% being singletons, with the ten largest covering about 1.1%. The sequencing sample was made of sorted CD4+, CD8+, or CD8+CD57+ T cells (not recorded which) from PBMCs. Receptors were obtained from a human donor in good health.

This clonotype has just a few counts. This chain connects TRBV6-5 to TRBJ2-1, with 7 bases aligning to TRBD1. CDR1 is MNHEY, CDR2 SVGAGI, per germline. Trimming at V came to 8 bases and at J to 8 bases, leaving 9 bases not matched to a gene. The CDR3 contains 13 residues. The CDR3 here is CASSREGGDEQFF. The CDR3 DNA follows: TGTGCCAGCTCGCGCGAAGGGGGCGATGAGCAGTTCTTC.

This clonotype came up once. V gene TRBV20-1 combines with J gene TRBJ2-1; 7 bases are shared with TRBD2. CDR3 size: 15 residues. Germline CDR1 reads DFQATT; CDR2 reads SNEGSKA (reference sequence). V trimming: 0 bases; J trimming: 4 bases; junction bases outside the gene matches: 6. As DNA, the CDR3 is TGCAGTGCTAGAGATATGGGGGGGGTATACAATGAGCAGTTCTTC. Translating gives CSARDMGGVYNEQFF.

The chain carries TRBV18 and TRBJ2-6; the D is unclear. Deletions cut 3 bases from V and 2 bases from J, with 2 bases between. The CDR3 spans 13 residues. CDR1 KGHSH and CDR2 LQKENI come from the germline V gene. The CDR3 spells CASSPAGANVLTF. The DNA of the CDR3 is TGTGCCAGCTCACCTGCTGGGGCCAACGTCCTGACTTTC.

This clonotype was seen at least ten times. This chain uses TRBV30 with TRBJ2-1, with unresolved D. This CDR3 contains 11 residues. Trimming left V 1 base short and J 7 bases short, with 5 bases between. Germline CDR1 GTSNPN, CDR2 SVGIG (reference sequence). The DNA of the CDR3 is TGTGCCTGGAGTGAGCGTAATGAGCAGTTCTTC. It is translated as CAWSERNEQFF.

This clonotype was seen only a few times. The J gene is TRBJ1-5, the V gene TRBV7-2; TRBD1 agrees at 7 bases. Germline CDR1 and CDR2: SGHTA and FQGNSA. Trimming cost V 5 bases and J 8 bases; bases outside gene matches: 6. The CDR3 is 13 residues long. The CDR3 DNA follows: TGTGCCAGCAGCCCCGGGACAGTTAAGCCCCAGCATTTT. Encoded protein: CASSPGTVKPQHF.

Points on this clonotype: A much larger clone lies one base from this, so it may be a read error. The V gene is TRBV10-3, the J gene TRBJ2-2; 9 bases fit TRBD1. Germline V gene lookup returns CDR1 ENHRY and CDR2 SYGVKD. The CDR3 is 14 residues long. V lost 3 bases, J lost 6 bases, and 2 bases stayed unmatched. The CDR3 DNA reads TGTGCCATCAGTGAATGGGACAGGGCCGGGGAGCTGTTTTTT. It yields the protein CAISEWDRAGELFF.

This clonotype was detected a few times. This chain links TRBV2 with TRBJ2-1, with 8 bases aligning to TRBD2. With V trimmed by 6 bases and J by 4 bases, 11 bases remained unmatched. The CDR3 length is 16 residues. Germline loops: CDR1 SNHLY, CDR2 FYNNEI. Here the CDR3 DNA reads TGTGCCAGCAGCCGCCTCAGCGGGAGTCTATACAATGAGCAGTTCTTC. Protein: CASSRLSGSLYNEQFF. Full variable domain (outside the CDR3, taken from reference TRBV2 and TRBJ2-1): EPEVTQTPSHQVTQMGQEVILRCVPISNHLYFYWYRQILGQKVEFLVSFYNNEISEKSEIFDDQFSVERPDGSNFTLKIRSTKLEDSAMYFCASSRLSGSLYNEQFFGPGTRLTVL.

With regard to this clonotype: A much larger clone lies a single base off, so this may be a read error. V gene TRBV11-3 combines with J gene TRBJ2-5; D remains ambiguous. The CDR3 runs to 13 residues. CDR1 and CDR2 from the germline V gene are SGHNT and YENEEA. CDR3 sequence: CAGSLRHQETQYF. The CDR3 DNA is TGTGCCGGCAGCTTACGCCACCAAGAGACCCAGTACTTC.

This chain joins TRBV2 and TRBJ1-1, with D unresolved. Germline V gives CDR1 SNHLY, CDR2 FYNNEI. V was cut by 7 bases and J by 2 bases, with 14 bases left in between. The CDR3 extends over 14 amino acids. This chain's CDR3 is CASIKAEINTEAFF. The CDR3 DNA reads TGTGCCAGCATAAAGGCAGAGATTAACACTGAAGCTTTCTTT.

This clonotype has a count of ten or more. The chain combines TRBV19 with TRBJ2-3; 8 bases are a match to TRBD2. With V trimmed by 5 bases and J by 4 bases, 8 bases remained unmatched. Germline values: CDR1 LNHDA, CDR2 SQIVND (reference sequence). This CDR3 is built from 15 residues. DNA of the CDR3: TGTGCCAGTAGTCCCGGGGGGGGGGCCCCAGATACGCAGTATTTT. Its translation is CASSPGGGAPDTQYF.